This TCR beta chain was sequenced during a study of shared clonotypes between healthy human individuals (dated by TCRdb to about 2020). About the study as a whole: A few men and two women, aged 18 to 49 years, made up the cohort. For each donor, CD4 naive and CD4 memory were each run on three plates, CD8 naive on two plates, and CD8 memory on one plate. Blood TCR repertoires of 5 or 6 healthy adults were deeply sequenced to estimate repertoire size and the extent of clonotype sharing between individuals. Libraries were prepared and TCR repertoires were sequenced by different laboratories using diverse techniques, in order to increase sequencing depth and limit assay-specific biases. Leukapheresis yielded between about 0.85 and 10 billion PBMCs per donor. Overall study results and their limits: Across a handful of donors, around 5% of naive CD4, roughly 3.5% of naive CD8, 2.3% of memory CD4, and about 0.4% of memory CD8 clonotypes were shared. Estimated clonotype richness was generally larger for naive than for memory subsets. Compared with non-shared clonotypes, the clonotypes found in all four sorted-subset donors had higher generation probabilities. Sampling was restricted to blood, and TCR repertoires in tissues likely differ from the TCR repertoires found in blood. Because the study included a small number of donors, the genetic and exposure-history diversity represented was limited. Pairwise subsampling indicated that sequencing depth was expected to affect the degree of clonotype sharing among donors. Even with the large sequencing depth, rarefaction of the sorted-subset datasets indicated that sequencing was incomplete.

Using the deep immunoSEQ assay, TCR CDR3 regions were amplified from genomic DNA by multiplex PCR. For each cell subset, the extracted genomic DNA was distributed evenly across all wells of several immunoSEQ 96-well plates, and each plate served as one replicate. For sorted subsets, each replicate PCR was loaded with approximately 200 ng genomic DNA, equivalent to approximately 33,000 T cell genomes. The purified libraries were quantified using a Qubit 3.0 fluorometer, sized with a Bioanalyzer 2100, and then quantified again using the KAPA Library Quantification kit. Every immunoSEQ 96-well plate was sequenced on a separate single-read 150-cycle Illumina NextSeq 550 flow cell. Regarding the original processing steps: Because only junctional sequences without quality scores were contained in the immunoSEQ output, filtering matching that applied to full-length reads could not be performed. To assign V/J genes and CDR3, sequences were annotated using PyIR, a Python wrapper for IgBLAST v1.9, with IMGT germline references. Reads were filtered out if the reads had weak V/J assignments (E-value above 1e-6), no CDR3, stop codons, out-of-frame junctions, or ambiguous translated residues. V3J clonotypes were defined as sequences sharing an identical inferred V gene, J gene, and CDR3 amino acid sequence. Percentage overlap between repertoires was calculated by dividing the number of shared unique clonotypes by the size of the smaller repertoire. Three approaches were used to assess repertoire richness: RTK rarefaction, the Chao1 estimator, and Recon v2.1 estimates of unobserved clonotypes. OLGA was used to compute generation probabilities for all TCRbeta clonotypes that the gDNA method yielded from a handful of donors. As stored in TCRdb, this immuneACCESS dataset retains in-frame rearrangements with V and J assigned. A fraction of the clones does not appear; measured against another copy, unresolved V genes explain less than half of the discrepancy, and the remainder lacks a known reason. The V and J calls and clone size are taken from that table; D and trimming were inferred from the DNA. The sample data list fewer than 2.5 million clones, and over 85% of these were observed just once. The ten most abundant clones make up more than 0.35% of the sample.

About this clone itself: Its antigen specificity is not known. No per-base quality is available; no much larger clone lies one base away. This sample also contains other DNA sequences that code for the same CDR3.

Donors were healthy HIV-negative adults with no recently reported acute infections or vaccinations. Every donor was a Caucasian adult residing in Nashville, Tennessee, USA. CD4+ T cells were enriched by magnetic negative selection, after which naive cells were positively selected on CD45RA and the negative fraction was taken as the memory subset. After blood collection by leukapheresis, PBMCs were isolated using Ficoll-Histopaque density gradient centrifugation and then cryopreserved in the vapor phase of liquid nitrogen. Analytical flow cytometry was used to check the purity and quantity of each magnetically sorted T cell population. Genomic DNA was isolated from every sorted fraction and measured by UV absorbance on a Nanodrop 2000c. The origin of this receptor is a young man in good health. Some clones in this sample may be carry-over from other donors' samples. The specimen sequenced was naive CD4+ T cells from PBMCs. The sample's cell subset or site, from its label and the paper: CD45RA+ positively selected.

The CDR3 protein: CASSFVNEQFF. The DNA sequence is given as TGTGCCAGCAGCTTTGTGAATGAGCAGTTCTTC. Here the chain combines TRBV5-6 and TRBJ2-1; confidence is insufficient to name the D gene. CDR1 and CDR2, per the germline V gene, are SGHDT and YYEEEE. V gives up 2 bases and J gives up 7 bases, and the segment between their germline ends measures 4 bases. Including the terminal cysteine and phenylalanine, the CDR3 comprises 11 residues. CDR3 DNA is the only sequence kept; it has 33 bases, read in frame from the first base.